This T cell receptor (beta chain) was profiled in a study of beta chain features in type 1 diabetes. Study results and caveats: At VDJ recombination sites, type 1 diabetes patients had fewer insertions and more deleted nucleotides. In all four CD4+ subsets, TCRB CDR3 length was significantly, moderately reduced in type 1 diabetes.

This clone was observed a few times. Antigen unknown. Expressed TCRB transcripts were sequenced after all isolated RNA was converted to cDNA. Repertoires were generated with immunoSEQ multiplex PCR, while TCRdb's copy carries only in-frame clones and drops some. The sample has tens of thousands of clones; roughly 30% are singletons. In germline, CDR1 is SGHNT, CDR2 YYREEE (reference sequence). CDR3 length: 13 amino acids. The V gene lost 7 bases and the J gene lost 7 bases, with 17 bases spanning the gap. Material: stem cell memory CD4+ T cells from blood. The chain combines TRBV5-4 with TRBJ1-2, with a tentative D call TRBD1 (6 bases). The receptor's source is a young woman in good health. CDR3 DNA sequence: TGTGCCAGCCGCATAGCTGGGGGCGGTGGCTACACCTTC. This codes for CASRIAGGGGYTF.